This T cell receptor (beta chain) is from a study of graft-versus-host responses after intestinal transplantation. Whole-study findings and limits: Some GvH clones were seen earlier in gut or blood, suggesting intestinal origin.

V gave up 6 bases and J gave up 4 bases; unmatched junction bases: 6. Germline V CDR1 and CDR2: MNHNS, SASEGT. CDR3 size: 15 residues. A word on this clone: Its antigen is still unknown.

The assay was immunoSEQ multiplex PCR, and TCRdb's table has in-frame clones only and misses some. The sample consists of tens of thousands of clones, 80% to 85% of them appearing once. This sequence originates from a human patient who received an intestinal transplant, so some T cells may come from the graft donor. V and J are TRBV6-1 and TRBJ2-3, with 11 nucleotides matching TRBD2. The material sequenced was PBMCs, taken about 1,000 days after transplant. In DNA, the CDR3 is TGTGCCAGCAGAGCTCTAGCGGGAGGACCAGATACGCAGTATTTT. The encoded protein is CASRALAGGPDTQYF.